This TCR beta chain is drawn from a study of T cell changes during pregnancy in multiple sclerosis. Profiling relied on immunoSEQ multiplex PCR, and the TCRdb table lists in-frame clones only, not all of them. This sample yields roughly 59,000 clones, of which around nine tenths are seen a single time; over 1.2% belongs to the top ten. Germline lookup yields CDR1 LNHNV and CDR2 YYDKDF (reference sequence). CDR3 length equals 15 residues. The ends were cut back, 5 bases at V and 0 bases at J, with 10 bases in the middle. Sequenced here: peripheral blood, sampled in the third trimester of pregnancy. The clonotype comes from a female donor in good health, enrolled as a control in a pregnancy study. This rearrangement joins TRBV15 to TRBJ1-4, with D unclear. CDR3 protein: CATSLRVATNEKLFF. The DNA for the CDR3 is TGTGCCACCAGCCTGAGGGTTGCAACTAATGAAAAACTGTTTTTT. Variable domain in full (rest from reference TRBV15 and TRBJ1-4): DAMVIQNPRYQVTQFGKPVTLSCSQTLNHNVMYWYQQKSSQAPKLLFHYYDKDFNNEADTPDNFQSRRPNTSFCFLDIRSPGLGDTAMYLCATSLRVATNEKLFFGSGTQLSVL.